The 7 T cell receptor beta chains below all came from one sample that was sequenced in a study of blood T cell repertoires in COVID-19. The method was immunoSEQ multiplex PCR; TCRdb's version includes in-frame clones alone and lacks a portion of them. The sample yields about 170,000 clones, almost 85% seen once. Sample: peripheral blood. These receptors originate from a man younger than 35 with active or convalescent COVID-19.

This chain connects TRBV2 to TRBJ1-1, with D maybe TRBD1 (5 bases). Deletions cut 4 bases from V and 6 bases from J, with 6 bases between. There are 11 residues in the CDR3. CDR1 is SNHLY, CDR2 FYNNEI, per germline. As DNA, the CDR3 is TGTGCCAGCAGTGGACAGTCTGAAGCTTTCTTT. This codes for CASSGQSEAFF.

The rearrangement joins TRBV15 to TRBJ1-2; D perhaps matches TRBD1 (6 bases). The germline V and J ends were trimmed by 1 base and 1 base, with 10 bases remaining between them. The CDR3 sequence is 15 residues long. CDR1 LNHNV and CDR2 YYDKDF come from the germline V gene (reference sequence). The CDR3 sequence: CATSRVWTVNYGYTF. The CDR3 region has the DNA TGTGCCACCAGCAGAGTGTGGACAGTTAACTATGGCTACACCTTC.

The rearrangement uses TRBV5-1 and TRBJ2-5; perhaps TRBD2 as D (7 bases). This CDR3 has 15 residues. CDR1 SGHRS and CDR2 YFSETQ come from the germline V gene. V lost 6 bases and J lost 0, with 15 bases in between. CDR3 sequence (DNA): TGCGCCAGCAACCGAGGGGGGGCGTACCAAGAGACCCAGTACTTC. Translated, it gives CASNRGGAYQETQYF.

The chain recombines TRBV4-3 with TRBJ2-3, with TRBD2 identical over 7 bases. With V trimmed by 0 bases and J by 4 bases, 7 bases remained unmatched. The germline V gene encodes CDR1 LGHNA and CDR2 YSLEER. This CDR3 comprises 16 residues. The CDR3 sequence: CASSQDLAGGADTQYF. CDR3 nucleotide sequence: TGCGCCAGCAGCCAAGATTTAGCGGGTGGGGCAGATACGCAGTATTTT.

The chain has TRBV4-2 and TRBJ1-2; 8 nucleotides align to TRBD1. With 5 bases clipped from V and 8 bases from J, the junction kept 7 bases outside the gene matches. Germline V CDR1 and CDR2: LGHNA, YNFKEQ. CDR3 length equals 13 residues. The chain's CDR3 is CASSSTTGEGYTF. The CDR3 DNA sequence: TGTGCCAGCAGCTCAACGACAGGGGAGGGCTACACCTTC.

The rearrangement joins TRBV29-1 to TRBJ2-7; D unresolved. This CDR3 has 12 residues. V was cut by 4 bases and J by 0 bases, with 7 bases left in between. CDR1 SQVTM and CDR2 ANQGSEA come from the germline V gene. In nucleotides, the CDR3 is TGCAGCGTTGGTTTGAGCTCCTACGAGCAGTACTTC. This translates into CSVGLSSYEQYF.

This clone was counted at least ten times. In DNA form, the CDR3 reads TGTGCCAGCAGTTCAGGGGGACAGGGTGGCAATCAGCCCCAGCATTTT. Encoded protein: CASSSGGQGGNQPQHF. This chain links TRBV6-5 with TRBJ1-5; 9 bases line up with TRBD1. The V gene's germline CDR1 is MNHEY and CDR2 SVGAGI. The CDR3 consists of 16 residues. After removal of 4 bases from V and 2 bases from J, the junction contained 6 bases not matched to a gene.